This is a list of T cell receptor beta chains from one sample in a study of T cells in Graves' hyperthyroidism and ophthalmopathy. TCRdb re-derived calls from the multiplex PCR reads in MiXCR, one entry per CDR3 protein. Of 550,000 to 600,000 distinct CDR3 sequences in the sample, over 15% were seen once. The material sequenced was blood. The origin of the receptors is a woman aged 18-29 years with Graves' hyperthyroidism. Both conserved end residues are trimmed from each CDR3. Each record gives: V gene, CDR3 length, CDR3 protein.

TRBV7-9 11 ASRPGGDTEAF
TRBV15 16 ATSRDGGRDYSNQPQH
TRBV4-3 14 ASSQASTGRNYGYT
TRBV11-3 13 ASSLDGTGVYGYT
TRBV3-1 14 ASSQVATGQGETQY
TRBV2 13 ASSDQPGDREKLF
TRBV30 12 AWTTAGSAEKLF
TRBV28 13 NSSPGDRGRETQY
TRBV12-3/TRBV12-4 11 ASSSDRAATQY
TRBV18 11 ASSPGTFSGYT
TRBV12-5 11 ASGNYLTGQQF
TRBV11-2 15 ASSLLGGGSLGDEQF
TRBV13 14 ASSSTRTGSNSPLH
TRBV6-9 13 ASSYRGAGNQPQH
TRBV20-1 10 SAPRGVHEQY
TRBV20-1 10 SAGGGLGGYT
TRBV5-1 14 ASSSGLAGGVNEQF
TRBV10-2 13 ASRTSGTSGGEQF
TRBV12-3/TRBV12-4 11 ASSPGRRQPQH
TRBV7-2 13 ASSQQGSAIYGYT
TRBV7-9 13 ASSLLPSGTDTQY
TRBV20-1 10 SARERENEQY
TRBV5-8 12 ASSLGGVYVEAF
TRBV11-1 14 ASSSRETGTTDTQY
TRBV4-3 13 ASSQVGADNSPLH
TRBV20-1 16 SASFGLAGALTYNEQF
TRBV10-1 10 ASSESGVTQY
TRBV4-2 14 ASSQLAREPGNTIY
TRBV12-5 15 ASGLKGLAGIYNEQF
TRBV20-1 11 SARGTGLYEQY